The rows below give T cell receptor beta chains drawn from one sample of a study of monozygotic twins with inflammatory bowel disease. TCRdb reanalyzed the 5' RACE reads and collapses them to one entry per CDR3 protein, without DNA. This table holds 300,000 to 350,000 distinct CDR3 sequences. Sequences were obtained from blood. The receptors originated from a human donor with ulcerative colitis or Crohn's disease, or a healthy co-twin of an affected twin (not recorded which). Each CDR3 is given with its conserved first and last residue.

TRBV7-2,TRBJ2-2,CASSLRAGVNTGELFF
TRBV7-2,TRBJ2-7,CASSLGAGTPYEQYF
TRBV6-4,TRBJ2-1,CASKQAGSYNEQFF
TRBV29-1,TRBJ2-3,CSVEGAIRSTDTQYF
TRBV27,TRBJ1-2,CASRDRARVGYTF
TRBV6-2/TRBV6-3,TRBJ1-5,CASRGQGATQPQHF
TRBV28,TRBJ1-4,CASSLGGASEKLFF
TRBV4-1,TRBJ2-7,CASRAEAYEQYF
TRBV20-1,TRBJ2-1,CSAVGSPYNEQFF
TRBV18,TRBJ1-1,CASSGETEAFF
TRBV19,TRBJ1-1,CASSNSFVSGAFF
TRBV28,TRBJ2-7,CASTRGFGYEQYF
TRBV5-4,TRBJ1-4,CASSLSGSSEKLFF
TRBV12-3/TRBV12-4,TRBJ1-5,CASSFEGQPPHF
TRBV5-1,TRBJ2-3,CASSIAQGGTDTQYF
TRBV28,TRBJ2-7,CASSPRLVTYEQYF
TRBV5-1,TRBJ2-2,CASSLTMGLAGTGELFF
TRBV2,TRBJ2-3,CASRGGKLTDTQYF
TRBV6-2/TRBV6-3,TRBJ2-2,CASSYSRTGLTGELFF
TRBV7-9,TRBJ1-5,CASSLGGAGNQPQHF
TRBV7-9,TRBJ2-7,CASSLEPSREQYF
TRBV6-1,TRBJ1-6,CASSEGDNRSPLHF
TRBV6-1,TRBJ1-5,CASWSGTGVFSNQPQHF
TRBV29-1,TRBJ2-3,CSVGRGGTGDTDTQYF
TRBV27,TRBJ2-7,CASRPGLANYEQYF
TRBV9,TRBJ1-1,CASSITGFSTEAFF
TRBV20-1,TRBJ1-5,CSARTGPHNQPQHF
TRBV7-9,TRBJ1-2,CASSPRQHGYTF
TRBV29-1,TRBJ2-1,CSAPGQAQYNEQFF